The entry that follows covers one TCR beta chain sequence. The germline V gene has CDR1 SEHNR and CDR2 FQNEAQ (reference sequence). Trimming took 5 bases from V and 3 from J, leaving 14 bases between them. This CDR3 is built from 14 residues. TCRdb reprocessed the RT-PCR reads with MiXCR, giving one entry per CDR3 protein. The profile shows around 580,000 distinct CDR3 sequences, less than 15% of them singletons. The data were taken from a study of response to subunit inactivated influenza vaccine. This material consisted of PBMCs from blood, taken about 12 days after vaccination. The TCR sequence derives from a man aged 50-59 years who received an inactivated influenza vaccine. The chain carries TRBV7-9 and TRBJ2-7; D might be TRBD2 (5 bases). The CDR3 region is CASSKDSGGYEQYF. The CDR3 bases are TGTGCCAGCAGCAAGGACTCTGGCGGCTACGAGCAGTACTTC.